This T cell receptor beta chain originates from a study of cytomegalovirus exposure and HLA in healthy donors. A multiplex PCR was run with 60 Vbeta primers and 13 Jbeta primers. The data were produced by immunoSEQ multiplex PCR, yet TCRdb's version contains in-frame clones alone and is incomplete. The repertoire holds under 200,000 clones, with 73% as singletons. V lost 3 bases, J lost 4 bases, and 10 bases lay in between. The CDR3 loop spans 15 amino acids. Germline values: CDR1 LGHNA, CDR2 YNFKEQ. Comment on this clone: What it binds is unknown.

Study outcomes and limitations: Later on, an analysis showed TCR association rates differing by HLA locus, with DRB1 the most and HLA-C the fewest. In vitro work confirmed that a few CMV-associated chains recognize CMV antigens. According to a later analysis, most TCR beta chains associated with CMV appeared HLA-restricted. Data from an earlier analysis indicated that most TCR beta V segments were productive either about 90% or about 30% of the time.

The V and J genes are TRBV4-2 and TRBJ1-6; the D is unclear. The origin of this receptor is a woman between 18 and 29 years old in good health and CMV-seropositive. Source material: PBMCs. DNA of the CDR3: TGTGCCAGCAGCCATCTCGGGGTTTATAATTCACCCCTCCACTTT. Its translation is CASSHLGVYNSPLHF.